This TCR beta chain was identified in a study of CD8 T cells in ankylosing spondylitis. A single record per CDR3 protein comes from TCRdb applying MiXCR to the 5' RACE reads. The sample carries some 120,000 distinct CDR3 sequences, 12% to 15% recorded once. This clonotype was counted only a few times. Its cognate antigen is unknown. Its ends do not fully match the called genes, so a read error is possible. Overall study results and limits: Ankylosing spondylitis blood appeared to be characterized by a TCR beta motif of roughly eight highly homologous variants.

The receptor comes from a female donor with ankylosing spondylitis or in good health (not recorded which). Material for sequencing was blood, either unsorted or a sorted T cell fraction (not recorded which).

The CDR3 here is CASNLEEANTEAFF. The CDR3 nucleotides read TGCGCCAGCAACTTGGAGGAGGCGAACACTGAAGCTTTCTTT. V and J are TRBV5-1 and TRBJ1-1; D is ambiguous. CDR1 SGHRS and CDR2 YFSETQ come from the germline V gene. This CDR3 spans 14 amino acids. The variable domain in full, completed from reference TRBV5-1 and TRBJ1-1, reads KAGVTQTPRYLIKTRGQQVTLSCSPISGHRSVSWYQQTPGQGLQFLFEYFSETQRNKGNFPGRFSGRQFSNSRSEMNVSTLELGDSALYLCASNLEEANTEAFFGQGTRLTVV.